This is a list of T cell receptor beta chains from one sample in a study of TIL therapy for anti-PD-1-resistant metastatic lung cancer. Using immunoSEQ multiplex PCR, the repertoire was profiled, and TCRdb retains in-frame clones only, with some absent. The sample shows nearly 15,000 clones, about 82% of them seen only once. The input for sequencing was blood, taken at baseline. The receptors derive from a person aged 25 to 85 with non-small cell lung cancer. The CDR3 runs from the conserved cysteine through the conserved F or W. A D gene is named only where the DNA matches it firmly. The listing skips clone size in some rows; elsewhere it reads once, few, many or a size class.

>-|TRBV7-2|-|TRBJ2-3
CASSKGRNTDTQYF
TGTGCCAGCAGCAAAGGCAGGAACACAGATACGCAGTATTTT
>-|TRBV28|-|TRBJ1-5
CASSLLQGERQPQHF
TGTGCCAGCAGTTTGTTACAGGGTGAGCGTCAGCCCCAGCATTTT
>-|TRBV28|-|TRBJ1-1
CASSFASATGNTEAFF
TGTGCCAGCAGTTTTGCATCTGCGACAGGAAACACTGAAGCTTTCTTT
>few|TRBV27|-|TRBJ1-2
CASSPRTLNYGYTF
TGTGCCAGCAGTCCCCGGACACTTAACTATGGCTACACCTTC
>-|TRBV6-5|-|TRBJ1-1
CASSYDRGLTEAFF
TGTGCCAGCAGTTACGATAGGGGGTTAACTGAAGCTTTCTTT
>once|TRBV5-1|TRBD2|TRBJ2-5
CASSLVPSGETQYF
TGCGCCAGCAGCTTGGTTCCTAGCGGAGAGACCCAGTACTTC
>-|TRBV7-2|-|TRBJ2-3
CASSIQNTQYF
TGTGCCAGCAGTATACAGAATACGCAGTATTTT
>few|TRBV5-4|TRBD1|TRBJ1-1
CASNAETGEAFF
TGTGCCAGCAACGCGGAGACAGGGGAAGCTTTCTTT
>-|TRBV6-5|-|TRBJ2-2
CASSYSRGGTGELFF
TGTGCCAGCAGTTACTCGAGGGGGGGCACCGGGGAGCTGTTTTTT
>-|TRBV28|TRBD1|TRBJ1-5
CASSRQGGNQPQHF
TGTGCCAGCAGTCGACAGGGCGGCAATCAGCCCCAGCATTTT